A selection of T cell receptor beta chains follows, all from one sample in a study of spatial heterogeneity in lung cancer. Via MiXCR, TCRdb re-called the 5' RACE reads, giving one row per CDR3 protein. The sample shows about 120,000 distinct CDR3 sequences, approximately 12% of them seen only once. The specimen was PBMCs, collected at follow-up. The origin of the receptors is a male donor with early-stage non-small cell lung cancer. Both conserved end residues are part of each CDR3. The D gene is left open where the match is weak. Clone size, where shown, is once, few, many, or a class for clones that have expanded.

clone_size | j_call | v_call | d_call | cdr3_aa | cdr3_nt
few | TRBJ2-7 | TRBV5-5 | TRBD2 | CASSVGGAQYEQYF | TGTGCCAGCAGCGTCGGGGGGGCCCAGTACGAGCAGTACTTC
NA | TRBJ2-5 | TRBV5-6 | NA | CASSSALTPPETQYF | TGTGCCAGCAGCTCCGCACTTACCCCTCCAGAGACCCAGTACTTC
few | TRBJ1-2 | TRBV4-1 | NA | CASSPRAWGNYGYTF | TGCGCCAGCAGCCCGCGCGCCTGGGGGAACTATGGCTACACCTTC
NA | TRBJ2-1 | TRBV18 | TRBD2 | CASSPPNRGGNNEQFF | TGTGCCAGCTCACCACCAAATCGGGGGGGCAACAATGAGCAGTTCTTC
few | TRBJ1-3 | TRBV6-5 | NA | CASRGGQRNTIYF | TGTGCCAGCAGGGGGGGGCAACGGAACACCATATATTTT
few | TRBJ2-5 | TRBV4-2 | NA | CASSPLLREPTQYF | TGTGCCAGCAGCCCCCTCCTCAGAGAACCGACCCAGTACTTC
many | TRBJ1-5 | TRBV7-9 | NA | CASSLGGRGNQPQHF | TGTGCCAGCAGCTTAGGAGGGAGGGGCAATCAGCCCCAGCATTTT
many | TRBJ1-6 | TRBV7-9 | NA | CASQTVSYNSPLHF | TGTGCCAGTCAGACGGTCTCCTATAATTCACCCCTCCACTTT
NA | TRBJ1-1 | TRBV20-1 | NA | CSASPPSWDTEAFF | TGCAGTGCTAGCCCCCCGTCTTGGGACACTGAAGCTTTCTTT
few | TRBJ2-6 | TRBV7-2 | NA | CASSPLDRSGANVLTF | TGTGCCAGCAGCCCCTTGGACCGCTCTGGGGCCAACGTCCTGACTTTC
NA | TRBJ1-5 | TRBV28 | TRBD1 | CASSNIGTGSRGNQPQHF | TGTGCCAGCAGCAATATTGGGACAGGGAGTCGGGGCAATCAGCCCCAGCATTTT
many | TRBJ2-3 | TRBV10-3 | NA | CATSGAQIYGDTQYF | TGTGCCACCTCGGGGGCGCAGATTTATGGAGATACGCAGTATTTT
many | TRBJ2-5 | TRBV4-1 | TRBD2 | CASSRLAGETQYF | TGCGCCAGCAGCCGGCTAGCGGGAGAGACCCAGTACTTC
NA | TRBJ2-5 | TRBV12-3/TRBV12-4 | NA | CASSPRESTRQSQTQYF | TGTGCCAGCAGCCCGCGAGAATCAACAAGACAATCCCAGACCCAGTACTTC
NA | TRBJ1-2 | TRBV24-1 | TRBD1 | CATSDSAPGQGTYGYTF | TGTGCCACCAGTGATTCAGCCCCGGGACAGGGCACCTATGGCTACACCTTC
NA | TRBJ1-5 | TRBV12-3/TRBV12-4 | NA | CASSPTGTNQPQHF | TGTGCCAGCAGCCCGACCGGGACCAATCAGCCCCAGCATTTT
NA | TRBJ2-6 | TRBV20-1 | NA | CSASPRGRTITGANVLTF | TGCAGTGCTAGCCCCCGGGGCAGAACCATAACTGGGGCCAACGTCCTGACTTTC
NA | TRBJ1-2 | TRBV28 | NA | CASIPLGTARNYGYTF | TGTGCCAGCATTCCCTTAGGTACCGCCCGTAACTATGGCTACACCTTC
few | TRBJ1-4 | TRBV2 | NA | CASNRRGGGEKLFF | TGTGCCAGCAACCGTCGGGGTGGGGGTGAAAAACTGTTTTTT
NA | TRBJ1-2 | TRBV9 | TRBD1 | CASSVEGTAAYGYTF | TGTGCCAGCAGCGTAGAGGGGACAGCAGCGTATGGCTACACCTTC
few | TRBJ1-1 | TRBV28 | NA | CASSSSLGQGIENTEAFF | TGTGCCAGCAGTTCCTCACTCGGCCAGGGTATCGAGAACACTGAAGCTTTCTTT
NA | TRBJ2-5 | TRBV29-1 | TRBD2 | CSVPGLAQETQYF | TGCAGCGTCCCGGGACTAGCCCAAGAGACCCAGTACTTC